The 27 T cell receptor beta chains in this list originate from one sample, sequenced in a study of cytomegalovirus exposure and HLA in healthy donors. Vbeta (60) and Jbeta (13) primers were used in the PCR. The repertoire was sequenced with immunoSEQ multiplex PCR; TCRdb's copy has only in-frame clones and lacks some. Its clone listing holds around 76,000 clones. Sample: PBMCs. The receptor set was obtained from a man aged 35 to 55 in good health and CMV-seronegative.

The rearrangement links TRBV2 to TRBJ1-1; D uncertain. Germline V gene data show CDR1 as SNHLY and CDR2 as FYNNEI. V lost 5 bases and J 2 bases, leaving 9 bases between the germline ends. The CDR3 contains 13 residues. The CDR3 loop reads CASSWEGNTEAFF. For the CDR3, the DNA is TGTGCCAGCAGTTGGGAGGGCAACACTGAAGCTTTCTTT.

The rearrangement links TRBV7-2 to TRBJ2-5; D perhaps matches TRBD1 (6 bases). V was shortened by 5 bases and J by 9 bases, with 16 bases between the two germline ends. The germline gives CDR1 SGHTA, CDR2 FQGNSA. The CDR3 covers 13 residues. This chain's CDR3 is CASSLTGPEAQYF. In nucleotides, the CDR3 is TGTGCCAGCAGCCTAACAGGGCCCGAGGCCCAGTACTTC.

This CDR3 reads CASSGLAAGELFF. For the CDR3, the DNA is TGTGCCAGCAGCGGACTAGCCGCCGGGGAGCTGTTTTTT. This rearrangement joins TRBV7-6 to TRBJ2-2; 8 bases agree with TRBD2. The CDR3 spans 13 residues. After removal of 5 bases from V and 6 bases from J, the junction contained 2 bases not matched to a gene. Germline V gene sequence: CDR1 SGHVS, CDR2 FNYEAQ.

V is TRBV5-8 and J is TRBJ2-6; TRBD1 agrees at 8 bases. Germline V gene data show CDR1 as SGHTS and CDR2 as YDEGEE. There are 18 residues in the CDR3. Trimming cost V 0 bases and J 0 bases; bases outside gene matches: 5. This CDR3 reads CASSLAGQVTSGANVLTF. In DNA form, the CDR3 reads TGTGCCAGCAGCTTGGCGGGACAGGTGACCTCTGGGGCCAACGTCCTGACTTTC. The full variable domain, completed using reference TRBV5-8 and TRBJ2-6, is EAGVTQSPTHLIKTRGQQATLRCSPISGHTSVYWYQQALGLGLQFLLWYDEGEERNRGNFPPRFSGRQFPNYSSELNVNALELEDSALYLCASSLAGQVTSGANVLTFGAGSRLTVL.

This chain connects TRBV25-1 to TRBJ2-3; 13 bases are shared with TRBD2. Per germline, CDR1 MGHDK and CDR2 SYGVNS. This CDR3 has 15 residues. J was trimmed by 7 bases and V by 4 bases; bases with no gene match: 5. The CDR3 here is CASSALAGGSNTQYF. Here the CDR3 DNA reads TGTGCCAGCAGTGCACTAGCGGGAGGGTCGAATACGCAGTATTTT.

This rearrangement joins TRBV5-1 to TRBJ2-1; no firm D call. The V end lost 0 bases, the J end lost 8 bases, and 15 bases lay between the germline ends. The germline gives CDR1 SGHRS, CDR2 YFSETQ. The CDR3 is 15 amino acids. DNA for the CDR3: TGCGCCAGCAGCTTGGTCGGAGCTCCCCCGGATGAGCAGTTCTTC. Amino acid sequence: CASSLVGAPPDEQFF.

The rearrangement joins TRBV6-6 to TRBJ2-7; TRBD1 aligns across 7 bases. Trimming cost V 5 bases and J 0 bases; bases outside gene matches: 4. The CDR3 covers 14 residues. CDR1 MNHNY and CDR2 SVGAGI come from the germline V gene (reference sequence). The CDR3 protein is CASSQTGISYEQYF. As DNA, the CDR3 is TGTGCCAGCAGTCAGACAGGGATCTCCTACGAGCAGTACTTC.

The V gene is TRBV4-2, the J gene TRBJ1-1; D gene uncertain. V lost 0 bases and J lost 10, with 12 bases in between. Germline values: CDR1 LGHNA, CDR2 YNFKEQ. The CDR3 consists of 13 residues. CDR3 in DNA: TGTGCCAGCAGCCAAGAAAATGCTATCGGAGCTTTCTTT. Protein: CASSQENAIGAFF.

Worth noting for this clone: As the CDR3 is not closed by the conserved phenylalanine or tryptophan, this likely results from a read error. This sequence joins TRBV2 and TRBJ2-7; the match to TRBD2 covers 9 bases. Germline V lookup: CDR1 SNHLY, CDR2 FYNNEI. The V gene end was trimmed by 7 bases and the J gene end by 9 bases; junction bases not matched to a gene: 10. The CDR3 contains 13 residues. The CDR3 bases are TGTGCCAGCATAATAGCGGGAGTCGGCGGGCAGTACCTC. This translates into CASIIAGVGGQYL.

This rearrangement joins TRBV9 to TRBJ1-1; D gene uncertain. Trimming pared 0 bases from V and 0 bases from J, leaving 12 bases between. The CDR3 spans 16 residues. Germline V gives CDR1 SGDLS, CDR2 YYNGEE. Here the CDR3 reads CASSVDGGIMNTEAFF. CDR3 bases: TGTGCCAGCAGCGTAGATGGCGGTATAATGAACACTGAAGCTTTCTTT.

The chain is built from TRBV7-6 and TRBJ2-1, with 11 bases that match TRBD2. The germline gives CDR1 SGHVS, CDR2 FNYEAQ. The CDR3 is 15 amino acids. The V segment lost 5 bases and the J segment 9 bases; nucleotides outside the gene matches: 9. CDR3 amino acids: CASSVSGGAGGEQFF. The DNA of the CDR3 is TGTGCCAGCAGCGTTAGCGGGGGGGCCGGGGGTGAGCAGTTCTTC.

The chain employs TRBV7-2 and TRBJ1-5, with 7 bases that match TRBD1. This CDR3 spans 16 amino acids. The ends lost 5 bases at V and 3 bases at J; junction bases unmatched: 10. Germline CDR1 is SGHTA and CDR2 is FQGNSA. In DNA form, the CDR3 reads TGTGCCAGCAGCACCAAGACAGGGTGGTACAATCAGCCCCAGCATTTT. Protein: CASSTKTGWYNQPQHF.

V gene TRBV19 combines with J gene TRBJ2-5; 8 bases are shared with TRBD1. Germline trimming cut 11 bases from V and 4 bases from J; bases unmatched to any gene: 9. This CDR3 contains 13 residues. Germline CDR1 is LNHDA and CDR2 is SQIVND (reference sequence). Here the CDR3 DNA reads TGTGCCTCTAACCGCAGGGGGCTAGAGACCCAGTACTTC. Residues: CASNRRGLETQYF.

The gene calls are TRBV6-5 and TRBJ2-5; possibly TRBD1 for D (6 bases). The closer fit of TRBJ2-7 to the DNA end suggests the J call may be wrong. Germline CDR1 MNHEY, CDR2 SVGAGI. The CDR3 sequence is 14 residues long. This CDR3 reads CASSPSGQSYEQYF. CDR3 in DNA: TGTGCCAGCAGTCCATCAGGACAGTCCTACGAGCAGTACTTC.

The gene calls are TRBV19 and TRBJ1-2; the match to TRBD1 covers 11 bases. The CDR3 loop spans 15 amino acids. Germline trimming cut 3 bases from V and 7 bases from J; bases unmatched to any gene: 7. Looked up from germline, CDR1 is LNHDA and CDR2 is SQIVND (reference sequence). The CDR3 sequence is CASSIGDRGYRGYTF. The CDR3 coding sequence is TGTGCCAGTAGTATTGGGGACAGGGGGTATCGTGGCTACACCTTC.

V gene TRBV29-1 combines with J gene TRBJ2-7, with D hard to call. The CDR3 is 12 residues long. The V end lost 4 bases, the J end lost 4 bases, and 11 bases lay between the germline ends. CDR1 and CDR2 (germline): SQVTM, ANQGSEA. The CDR3 DNA reads TGCAGCGTTGCCAGGCAGAATTACGAGCAGTACTTC. Translated: CSVARQNYEQYF.

The chain employs TRBV27 and TRBJ1-2; maybe TRBD1 (6 bases). The CDR3 is 13 residues long. V shed 7 bases and J shed 6 bases, with 15 bases lying between them. Germline CDR1 reads MNHEY; CDR2 reads SMNVEV (reference sequence). In nucleotides, the CDR3 is TGTGCCAGCAAATCAAACAACAGGGATGGCTACACCTTC. It translates to CASKSNNRDGYTF.

J is TRBJ1-1 and V is TRBV30; D might be TRBD1 (5 bases). Germline CDR1 and CDR2: GTSNPN and SVGIG (reference sequence). V was shortened by 0 bases and J by 4 bases, with 9 bases between the two germline ends. The CDR3 extends over 13 amino acids. In nucleotides, the CDR3 is TGTGCCTGGAGTGTAGATAGGGGCACTGAAGCTTTCTTT. This translates into CAWSVDRGTEAFF.

The rearrangement links TRBV19 to TRBJ2-7, with 8 bases that match TRBD2. Trimming took 10 bases from V and 1 from J; bases not matched to a gene: 12. CDR1 and CDR2 from the germline V gene are LNHDA and SQIVND (reference sequence). The CDR3 is made up of 15 amino acids. CDR3 sequence reads: CAIKRSGGKSYEQYF. The CDR3 nucleotides are TGTGCCATCAAAAGATCGGGAGGGAAATCCTACGAGCAGTACTTC.

CDR3 loop: CASSRSTSAETQYF. CDR3 nucleotides: TGCGCCAGCAGTCGTTCGACTAGTGCGGAGACCCAGTACTTC. The V and J genes are TRBV10-1 and TRBJ2-5; D may be TRBD2 (6 bases). The CDR3 spans 14 residues. Trimming pared 5 bases from V and 5 bases from J, leaving 15 bases between. Germline V gives CDR1 WNHNN, CDR2 SYGVQD (reference sequence).

The V gene is TRBV4-3, the J gene TRBJ1-6; D remains ambiguous. The CDR3 spans 15 residues. The V end lost 4 bases, the J end lost 7 bases, and 14 bases lay between the germline ends. CDR1 and CDR2 from the germline V gene are LGHNA and YSLEER. CDR3 protein: CASSPERVRNSPLHF. The DNA for the CDR3 is TGCGCCAGCAGCCCCGAGAGGGTAAGGAATTCACCCCTCCACTTT.

The V gene is TRBV6-5, the J gene TRBJ2-1; a possible D gene is TRBD2 (6 bases). The CDR3 loop spans 13 amino acids. Trimming cost V 9 bases and J 8 bases, with 17 bases left between them. Germline V lookup: CDR1 MNHEY, CDR2 SVGAGI. The CDR3 DNA is TGTGCCAGTTCGCGGGGTAAGCTCCATGAGCAGTTCTTC. Its protein product is CASSRGKLHEQFF.

CDR3 region: CATSRDLGQGRTAGYTF. The CDR3 DNA sequence: TGTGCCACCAGCAGAGATCTAGGACAGGGCAGGACAGCTGGCTACACCTTC. This chain uses TRBV15 with TRBJ1-2; TRBD1 matches 8 bases. V shed 0 bases and J 7 bases; nucleotides not matched to a gene: 13. The CDR3 extends over 17 amino acids. The germline V gene encodes CDR1 LNHNV and CDR2 YYDKDF (reference sequence).

Remarks on this clone: The sample contains more than one DNA sequence encoding this CDR3. The V gene is TRBV19, the J gene TRBJ1-2, with D possibly being TRBD1 (5 bases). The CDR3 has 16 residues. CDR1 LNHDA and CDR2 SQIVND come from the germline V gene (reference sequence). The germline V and J ends were trimmed by 2 bases and 0 bases, with 13 bases remaining between them. CDR3 residues: CASSIRTGTANYGYTF. CDR3 DNA: TGTGCCAGTAGTATACGGACGGGGACTGCTAACTATGGCTACACCTTC.

The chain employs TRBV11-2 and TRBJ2-5; D is unresolved. The DNA end favors TRBJ2-7, so the J call may be wrong. The germline gives CDR1 SGHAT, CDR2 FQNNGV. The CDR3 is 16 amino acids. The CDR3 spells CASSLVSSAALYEQYF. The DNA for the CDR3 is TGTGCCAGCAGCTTAGTCAGTTCTGCGGCTCTCTACGAGCAGTACTTC.

The chain couples TRBV6-4 to TRBJ1-1, with 9 bases aligning to TRBD1. The CDR3 runs to 15 residues. V lost 2 bases, J lost 3 bases, and 4 bases stayed unmatched. CDR1 and CDR2 from the germline V gene are MRHNA and SNTAGT. CDR3: CASSDSNRGHTEAFF. In nucleotides, the CDR3 is TGTGCCAGCAGTGACAGTAACAGGGGGCACACTGAAGCTTTCTTT.

The chain employs TRBV18 and TRBJ1-3; D remains unclear. Trimming took 5 bases from V and 0 from J, leaving 11 bases between them. This CDR3 comprises 15 residues. In germline, CDR1 is KGHSH, CDR2 LQKENI. The CDR3 nucleotides read TGTGCCAGCTCAAGGGAGGGCTTCTCTGGAAACACCATATATTTT. Protein: CASSREGFSGNTIYF.